This TCR beta chain appears in the sequencing data of a study of T cell clones after liver transplantation. The data were produced by immunoSEQ multiplex PCR, yet TCRdb's version contains in-frame clones alone and is incomplete. The sample yields roughly 56,000 clones, about 67% seen once. The trim removed 4 bases at V and 5 bases at J, leaving 5 bases unmatched. This CDR3 region has 14 residues. Germline V gives CDR1 MNHEY, CDR2 SMNVEV (reference sequence). The sample consisted of CD4+ T cells from blood, taken roughly 55 months after liver transplant. The clonotype comes from a human patient who received a liver transplant. Some of these T cells may belong to the graft donor. The chain links TRBV27 to TRBJ2-3; 8 bases are a match to TRBD2. CDR3 coding DNA: TGTGCCAGCAGTTATCGGGGGGGCGTAGATACGCAGTATTTT. Translated: CASSYRGGVDTQYF.